This entry describes one T cell receptor beta chain. What it binds is unknown. The data belong to a study of cytomegalovirus exposure and HLA in healthy donors. Overall study context: Most donors, roughly 84% of approximately 400 genotyped, fell in the Caucasian-associated ancestry cluster. Study findings and constraints: There were reportedly fewer N-insertions in an Asian-associated ancestry cluster than the roughly 670-donor mean, in a later analysis.

Amplification used 60 Vbeta primers and 13 Jbeta primers. Assay used: immunoSEQ multiplex PCR; TCRdb lists only in-frame clones, some missing. The table includes 150,000 to 200,000 clones, approximately 81% detected once. The junction had 14 bases not matched to a gene; V was cut back by 9 bases and J by 4 bases. The CDR3 consists of 15 residues. Per germline, CDR1 SGDLS and CDR2 YYNGEE. The V call is TRBV9, the J call TRBJ2-3; 7 positions match TRBD2. Sequencing used PBMCs. This receptor was identified in a woman younger than 30 in good health and CMV-seropositive. As DNA, the CDR3 is TGTGCCATCCTTCGAGGACTAGGCACACCAGATACGCAGTATTTT. Its translation: CAILRGLGTPDTQYF.